This section outlines one T cell receptor beta chain sequence together with its context. The data derive from a study of OX40 agonist ivuxolimab in advanced cancers. The CDR3 runs 15 residues. V lost 7 bases to trimming and J lost 6 bases; unmatched junction nucleotides: 8. Germline-derived CDR1 and CDR2 are SEHNR and FQNEAQ (reference sequence). Data came from immunoSEQ multiplex PCR; TCRdb stores just in-frame clones and leaves some out. Of approximately 54,000 clones listed, roughly 90% are singletons. The receptor was isolated from an adult with an advanced solid tumor such as melanoma, head and neck, liver or kidney cancer. This sequence joins TRBV7-9 and TRBJ1-6, with 8 positions matching TRBD1. Material: CD4+ or CD8+ T cells sorted from blood, obtained in a trial of the OX40 agonist ivuxolimab. CDR3 nucleotides: TGTGCCAGCATCGACGACAGGGGCTTTAATTCACCCCTCCACTTT. The encoded protein is CASIDDRGFNSPLHF.